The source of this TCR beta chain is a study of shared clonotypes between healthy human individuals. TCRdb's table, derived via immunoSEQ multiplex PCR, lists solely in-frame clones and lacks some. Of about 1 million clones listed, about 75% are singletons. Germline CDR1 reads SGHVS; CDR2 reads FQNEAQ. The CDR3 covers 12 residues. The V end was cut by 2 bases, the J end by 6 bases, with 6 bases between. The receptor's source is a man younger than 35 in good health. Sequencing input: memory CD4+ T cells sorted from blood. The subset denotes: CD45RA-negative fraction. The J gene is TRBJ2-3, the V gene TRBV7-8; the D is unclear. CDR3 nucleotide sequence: TGTGCCAGCAGCTTACGAAGCGATACGCAGTATTTT. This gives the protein CASSLRSDTQYF.